This T cell receptor beta chain emerged from a study of cytomegalovirus exposure and HLA in healthy donors. Study information: Later, an analysis reported that the 100 to 150 validation repertoires had used the same platform as the roughly 660 first-cohort repertoires.

V was pared by 5 bases and J by 5 bases, with 9 bases between. This CDR3 is 12 amino acids long. Germline CDR1 and CDR2: SGHRS and YFSETQ. Assay: immunoSEQ multiplex PCR; the TCRdb copy retains only in-frame clones and omits some. In the table there are roughly 120,000 clones, approximately 88% of which are singletons. This clone occurred once. As yet, its antigen is unknown. Overall study findings and caveats: Altogether, 150 to 200 TCR beta chains were recorded as cytomegalovirus-associated. Later, an analysis found that TCR clusters from the first cohort tended to co-occur in the roughly 130 validation repertoires. Specificity of a few CMV-associated chains for CMV antigens was verified in vitro.

The sample was PBMCs. J is TRBJ2-3 and V is TRBV5-1; D gene uncertain. The clonotype was recovered from a young woman in good health and CMV-seropositive. DNA of the CDR3: TGCGCCAGCAGGACTGGTCAAGATACGCAGTATTTT. Translating gives CASRTGQDTQYF.